The rows below give T cell receptor beta chains drawn from one sample of a study of blood T cell repertoires in COVID-19. Sequenced by immunoSEQ multiplex PCR; TCRdb stores in-frame clones only, minus some. The data hold some 100,000 clones, with approximately 89% observed a single time. Input material: peripheral blood. These receptors were taken from a man aged 50 or older with acute or convalescent COVID-19. The CDR3 runs from the conserved cysteine through the conserved F or W. D genes are given only for firm matches. The size field is filled for only some rows; it gives once, few, many or a size class.

j_gene: TRBJ2-7; v_gene: TRBV5-4; d_gene: TRBD2; abundance: -; len: 15; CDR3aa: CASSGGLAGVSEQYF; CDR3nt: TGTGCCAGCAGCGGGGGACTAGCGGGAGTAAGCGAGCAGTACTTC
j_gene: TRBJ2-2; v_gene: TRBV11-3; d_gene: TRBD2; abundance: -; len: 18; CDR3aa: CASSLDLLAGEGTGELFF; CDR3nt: TGTGCCAGCAGCTTAGATTTACTAGCGGGAGAGGGCACCGGGGAGCTGTTTTTT
j_gene: TRBJ2-7; v_gene: TRBV4-1; d_gene: -; abundance: -; len: 15; CDR3aa: CASSLLSMSSYEQYF; CDR3nt: TGCGCCAGCAGCCTTCTTAGTATGTCTTCCTACGAGCAGTACTTC
j_gene: TRBJ2-1; v_gene: TRBV10-3; d_gene: -; abundance: -; len: 11; CDR3aa: CAITNGNEQFF; CDR3nt: TGTGCCATCACGAACGGGAATGAGCAGTTCTTC
j_gene: TRBJ2-5; v_gene: TRBV6-5; d_gene: TRBD1; abundance: -; len: 14; CDR3aa: CASCYDRGRETQYF; CDR3nt: TGTGCCAGCTGCTATGACAGGGGGAGGGAGACCCAGTACTTC
j_gene: TRBJ2-1; v_gene: TRBV21-1; d_gene: -; abundance: -; len: 19; CDR3aa: CASSSRKWRTGSSYNEQFF; CDR3nt: TGTGCCAGCAGCAGCAGAAAGTGGAGGACAGGGAGCTCCTACAATGAGCAGTTCTTC
j_gene: TRBJ1-4; v_gene: TRBV12-3/TRBV12-4; d_gene: TRBD1; abundance: -; len: 13; CDR3aa: CASSLDRGEKLFF; CDR3nt: TGTGCCAGCAGTTTAGACAGGGGAGAAAAACTGTTTTTT
j_gene: TRBJ2-7; v_gene: TRBV11-3; d_gene: TRBD1; abundance: few; len: 19; CDR3aa: CASSSLLHPRQGFSYEQYF; CDR3nt: TGTGCCAGCAGCTCCCTTCTCCATCCTCGACAGGGCTTCTCCTACGAGCAGTACTTC
j_gene: TRBJ2-1; v_gene: TRBV9; d_gene: -; abundance: -; len: 12; CDR3aa: CASSGSVPKQFF; CDR3nt: TGTGCCAGCAGCGGGTCGGTTCCTAAGCAGTTCTTC
j_gene: TRBJ2-3; v_gene: TRBV5-4; d_gene: TRBD2; abundance: few; len: 15; CDR3aa: CASSLASGSTDTQYF; CDR3nt: TGTGCCAGCAGCTTAGCTAGCGGGAGTACAGATACGCAGTATTTT
j_gene: TRBJ1-2; v_gene: TRBV3-1/TRBV3-2; d_gene: -; abundance: -; len: 13; CDR3aa: CASSPEIGYGYTF; CDR3nt: TGTGCCAGCAGCCCGGAGATAGGCTATGGCTACACCTTC
j_gene: TRBJ1-5; v_gene: TRBV5-5; d_gene: -; abundance: -; len: 14; CDR3aa: CASSLDSSNQPQHF; CDR3nt: TGTGCCAGCAGCTTGGACAGTAGCAATCAGCCCCAGCATTTT
j_gene: TRBJ1-2; v_gene: TRBV10-3; d_gene: -; abundance: -; len: 12; CDR3aa: CAISWEAGGYTF; CDR3nt: TGTGCCATCAGCTGGGAGGCTGGTGGCTACACCTTC
j_gene: TRBJ1-5; v_gene: TRBV29-1; d_gene: -; abundance: -; len: 14; CDR3aa: CSVADTGSNQPQHF; CDR3nt: TGCAGCGTTGCCGATACAGGGAGCAATCAGCCCCAGCATTTT
j_gene: TRBJ1-5; v_gene: TRBV18; d_gene: -; abundance: -; len: 18; CDR3aa: CASSRQGQIGTSNQPQHF; CDR3nt: TGTGCCAGCTCACGCCAGGGACAAATAGGTACTAGCAATCAGCCCCAGCATTTT
j_gene: TRBJ2-4; v_gene: TRBV10-1; d_gene: TRBD2; abundance: -; len: 13; CDR3aa: CASSDGGRNIQYF; CDR3nt: TGCGCCAGCAGTGACGGCGGGAGAAACATTCAGTACTTC
j_gene: TRBJ2-2; v_gene: TRBV19; d_gene: -; abundance: -; len: 16; CDR3aa: CASSLGAVRNSGELFF; CDR3nt: TGTGCCAGTAGTCTCGGCGCGGTCCGAAATTCGGGGGAGCTGTTTTTT
j_gene: TRBJ1-5; v_gene: TRBV19; d_gene: TRBD1; abundance: -; len: 14; CDR3aa: CASSRAGGLQPQHF; CDR3nt: TGTGCCAGTAGTAGGGCAGGGGGCCTTCAGCCCCAGCATTTT
j_gene: TRBJ2-6; v_gene: TRBV5-1; d_gene: TRBD1; abundance: once; len: 17; CDR3aa: CASSPDRGRAGANVLTF; CDR3nt: TGCGCCAGCAGCCCAGACAGGGGGCGGGCTGGGGCCAACGTCCTGACTTTC
j_gene: TRBJ1-1; v_gene: TRBV6-2/TRBV6-3; d_gene: -; abundance: -; len: 12; CDR3aa: CASSEVNTEAFF; CDR3nt: TGTGCCAGCAGTGAGGTGAACACTGAAGCTTTCTTT
j_gene: TRBJ2-6; v_gene: TRBV19; d_gene: TRBD1; abundance: -; len: 16; CDR3aa: CASSIDRGPGANVLTF; CDR3nt: TGTGCCAGTAGTATAGACAGGGGGCCTGGGGCCAACGTCCTGACTTTC
j_gene: TRBJ1-5; v_gene: TRBV6-5; d_gene: TRBD1; abundance: -; len: 15; CDR3aa: CASSYGTDHNQPQHF; CDR3nt: TGTGCCAGCAGTTACGGGACAGATCACAATCAGCCCCAGCATTTT
j_gene: TRBJ1-1; v_gene: TRBV18; d_gene: -; abundance: -; len: 14; CDR3aa: CASSPNTGITEAFF; CDR3nt: TGTGCCAGCTCACCCAATACAGGGATCACTGAAGCTTTCTTT
j_gene: TRBJ1-5; v_gene: TRBV19; d_gene: -; abundance: once; len: 15; CDR3aa: CASSPEGANNQPQHF; CDR3nt: TGTGCCAGTAGCCCCGAAGGGGCCAACAATCAGCCCCAGCATTTT
j_gene: TRBJ2-1; v_gene: TRBV2; d_gene: -; abundance: -; len: 16; CDR3aa: CASSEAQGQSYNEQFF; CDR3nt: TGTGCCAGCAGTGAAGCACAGGGACAATCCTACAATGAGCAGTTCTTC
j_gene: TRBJ1-1; v_gene: TRBV12-5; d_gene: -; abundance: few; len: 13; CDR3aa: CASGLRINTEAFF; CDR3nt: TGTGCTAGTGGTTTGCGTATAAACACTGAAGCTTTCTTT